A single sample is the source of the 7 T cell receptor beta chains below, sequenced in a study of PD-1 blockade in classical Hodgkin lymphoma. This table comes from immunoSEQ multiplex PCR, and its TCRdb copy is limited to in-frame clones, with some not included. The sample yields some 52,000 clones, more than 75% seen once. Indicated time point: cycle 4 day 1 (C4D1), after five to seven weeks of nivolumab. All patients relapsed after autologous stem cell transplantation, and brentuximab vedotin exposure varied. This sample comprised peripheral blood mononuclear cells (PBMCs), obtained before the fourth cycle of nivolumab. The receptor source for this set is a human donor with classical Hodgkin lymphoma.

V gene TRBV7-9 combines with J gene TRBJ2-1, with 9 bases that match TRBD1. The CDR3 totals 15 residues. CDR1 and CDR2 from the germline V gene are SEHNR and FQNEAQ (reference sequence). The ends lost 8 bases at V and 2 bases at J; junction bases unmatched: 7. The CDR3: CASRPGTGTYNEQFF. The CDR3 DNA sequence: TGTGCCAGCCGCCCGGGGACAGGGACCTACAATGAGCAGTTCTTC. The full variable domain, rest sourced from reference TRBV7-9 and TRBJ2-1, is DTGVSQNPRHKITKRGQNVTFRCDPISEHNRLYWYRQTLGQGPEFLTYFQNEAQLEKSRLLSDRFSAERPKGSFSTLEIQRTEQGDSAMYLCASRPGTGTYNEQFFGPGTRLTVL.

This CDR3 is CASSLKGINSPLHF. Here the CDR3 DNA reads TGTGCCAGCAGCTTGAAGGGAATTAATTCACCCCTCCACTTT. V usage is TRBV5-6 and J usage is TRBJ1-6; D ambiguous. From germline, CDR1 is SGHDT and CDR2 YYEEEE. The CDR3 contains 14 residues. Deletions cut 1 base from V and 6 bases from J, with 8 bases between.

The CDR3 here is CASSLAPYEQYF. DNA for the CDR3: TGTGCCAGCAGCTTAGCTCCCTACGAGCAGTACTTC. The chain is built from TRBV7-9 and TRBJ2-7; D remains unclear. V was trimmed by 0 bases and J by 2 bases, leaving 2 bases between them. Germline V CDR1 and CDR2: SEHNR, FQNEAQ (reference sequence). This CDR3 is 12 amino acids long.

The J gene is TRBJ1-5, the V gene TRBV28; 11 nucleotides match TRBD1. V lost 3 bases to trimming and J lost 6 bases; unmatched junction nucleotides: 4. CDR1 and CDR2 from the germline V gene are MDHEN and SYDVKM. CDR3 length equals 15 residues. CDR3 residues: CASSFGQGAFQPQHF. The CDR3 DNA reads TGTGCCAGCAGTTTCGGACAGGGGGCGTTTCAGCCCCAGCATTTT.

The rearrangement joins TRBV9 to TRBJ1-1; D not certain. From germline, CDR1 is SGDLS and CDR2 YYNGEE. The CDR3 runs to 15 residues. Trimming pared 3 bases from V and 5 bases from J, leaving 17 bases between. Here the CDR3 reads CASSALLGSGTEAFF. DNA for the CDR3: TGTGCCAGCAGCGCCCTCCTGGGCTCGGGGACTGAAGCTTTCTTT.

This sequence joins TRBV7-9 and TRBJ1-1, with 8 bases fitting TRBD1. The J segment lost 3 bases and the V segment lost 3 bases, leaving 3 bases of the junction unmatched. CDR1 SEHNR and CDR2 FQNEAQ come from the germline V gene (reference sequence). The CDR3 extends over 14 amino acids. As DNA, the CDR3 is TGTGCCAGCAGCTTCAGGGGGCAGGACACTGAAGCTTTCTTT. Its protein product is CASSFRGQDTEAFF.

CDR3 DNA: TGTGCCAGTAGTCCCCGCGAGGGGGCACGAGAGACCCAGTACTTC. It encodes CASSPREGARETQYF. The chain recombines TRBV19 with TRBJ2-5; TRBD1 agrees at 7 bases. The V segment lost 5 bases and the J segment 4 bases; nucleotides outside the gene matches: 10. The CDR3 loop spans 15 amino acids. Germline lookup yields CDR1 LNHDA and CDR2 SQIVND (reference sequence).